The next 24 T cell receptor beta chains were all read from a single sample in a study of naive and memory T cell subsets. TCR cDNA received a 3' ligated oligonucleotide that carried a UMI. Amplification of ligated cDNA took four PCR rounds with SP2 and nested alpha and beta constant primers. TCRdb used MiXCR to reprocess the 5' RACE reads, holding one entry per CDR3 protein. This table holds about 62,000 distinct CDR3 sequences, 6.5% to 9% found once. The receptors originated from a female donor in good health.

The sample holds a few counts of this clonotype. The chain couples TRBV18 to TRBJ1-1; TRBD1 agrees at 9 bases. Germline-derived CDR1 and CDR2 are KGHSH and LQKENI. CDR3 size: 14 residues. V shed 2 bases, J shed 4 bases, and the junction held 2 bases outside the gene matches. Here the CDR3 DNA reads TGTGCCAGCTCACCAGGGACAGGGCGCACTGAAGCTTTCTTT. Its protein is CASSPGTGRTEAFF.

This clonotype has only a few counts. This chain connects TRBV28 to TRBJ1-5, with 8 bases identical to TRBD1. Per germline, CDR1 MDHEN and CDR2 SYDVKM. The CDR3 sequence is 13 residues long. V lost 6 bases, J lost 6 bases, and 4 bases stayed unmatched. In DNA form, the CDR3 reads TGTGCCAGCAGGCGACAGGGGAGTCAGCCCCAGCATTTT. Amino acid sequence: CASRRQGSQPQHF.

With regard to this clonotype: An end of the junction differs from the germline gene, which may be a read error. The chain recombines TRBV7-7 with TRBJ2-2; 7 positions agree with TRBD1. This CDR3 has 14 amino acids. The germline V gene encodes CDR1 SSHAT and CDR2 FNYEAQ (reference sequence). The CDR3 sequence is CASRTGTVTGELFF. The DNA for the CDR3 is TGTGCTAGCAGAACGGGGACAGTTACCGGGGAGCTGTTTTTT.

This clonotype was seen at least ten times. This chain uses TRBV20-1 with TRBJ1-5; 10 bases match TRBD1. CDR3 size: 15 residues. Germline V lookup: CDR1 DFQATT, CDR2 SNEGSKA (reference sequence). J was trimmed by 7 bases and V by 3 bases; bases with no gene match: 9. This CDR3 reads CSASRGTGAGQPQHF. DNA for the CDR3: TGCAGTGCTAGCCGGGGGACAGGGGCAGGACAGCCCCAGCATTTT.

The chain combines TRBV11-3 with TRBJ2-5; 8 positions agree with TRBD2. V lost 0 bases and J lost 4; bases outside the gene matches: 1. Germline-derived CDR1 and CDR2 are SGHNT and YENEEA. The CDR3 is 14 residues long. The CDR3 DNA is TGTGCCAGCAGCTTAGATCTAGCGGGAGAGACCCAGTACTTC. Translation gives CASSLDLAGETQYF.

This clonotype was found many times. The chain employs TRBV18 and TRBJ2-1; possibly TRBD2 for D (5 bases). Per germline, CDR1 KGHSH and CDR2 LQKENI. The CDR3 is made up of 14 amino acids. Deletions cut 3 bases from V and 6 bases from J, with 12 bases between. This CDR3 is CASSPTKGSNEQFF. The CDR3 DNA reads as TGTGCCAGCTCACCCACTAAAGGGAGCAATGAGCAGTTCTTC.

The J gene is TRBJ2-2, the V gene TRBV4-2; D is perhaps TRBD1 (5 bases). The CDR3 spans 16 residues. Per germline, CDR1 LGHNA and CDR2 YNFKEQ. The V gene lost 0 bases and the J gene lost 6 bases, with 14 bases spanning the gap. CDR3 nucleotide sequence: TGTGCCAGCAGCCAAGACGCAGGGAATCCCGCCGGGGAGCTGTTTTTT. This sequence encodes CASSQDAGNPAGELFF.

This clonotype showed up many times. V gene TRBV28 combines with J gene TRBJ1-5; possible D gene TRBD1, 5 bases. This CDR3 is 16 amino acids long. Between the trimmed V and J ends, which lost 4 bases and 7 bases, there was a span of 20 bases. Germline lookup yields CDR1 MDHEN and CDR2 SYDVKM. CDR3 loop: CASSSSGGALRQPQHF. The DNA for the CDR3 is TGTGCCAGCAGTTCGTCGGGAGGGGCCCTGAGGCAGCCCCAGCATTTT.

This clonotype came up many times. The chain links TRBV9 to TRBJ1-5; D gene unclear. CDR1 is SGDLS, CDR2 YYNGEE, per germline. This CDR3 is built from 13 residues. Trimming pared 1 base from V and 0 bases from J, leaving 2 bases between. The CDR3 DNA is TGTGCCAGCAGCGTATCTAGCAATCAGCCCCAGCATTTT. Encoded protein: CASSVSSNQPQHF.

This clonotype was recorded a few times. V and J are TRBV7-2 and TRBJ2-1, with D uncertain. CDR1 and CDR2 (germline): SGHTA, FQGNSA. CDR3 length: 11 residues. Between the trimmed V and J ends, which lost 5 bases and 9 bases, there was a span of 8 bases. The CDR3 loop is CASSPGIEQFF. The CDR3 nucleotides are TGTGCCAGCAGCCCGGGCATTGAGCAGTTCTTC.

This clonotype was recorded a few times. The CDR3, as DNA: TGTGCCAGCAGCTCCAGGGGGAGCGGGGGGCCTATAGATACGCAGTATTTT. Protein: CASSSRGSGGPIDTQYF. The V call is TRBV5-6, the J call TRBJ2-3; 9 bases agree with TRBD2. Germline assignment: CDR1 SGHDT and CDR2 YYEEEE. Trimming at V came to 3 bases and at J to 5 bases, leaving 13 bases not matched to a gene. The CDR3 consists of 17 residues.

The chain uses TRBV2 and TRBJ1-5; D not resolved. The CDR3 is 13 amino acids. V was trimmed by 4 bases and J by 4 bases, leaving 8 bases between them. The germline V gene encodes CDR1 SNHLY and CDR2 FYNNEI. The CDR3, as DNA: TGTGCCAGCAGTGCGTTAGAAAATCAGCCCCAGCATTTT. Translating gives CASSALENQPQHF. The full variable domain, completed using reference TRBV2 and TRBJ1-5, is EPEVTQTPSHQVTQMGQEVILRCVPISNHLYFYWYRQILGQKVEFLVSFYNNEISEKSEIFDDQFSVERPDGSNFTLKIRSTKLEDSAMYFCASSALENQPQHFGDGTRLSIL.

The chain carries TRBV19 and TRBJ2-7, with 9 bases fitting TRBD1. CDR1 is LNHDA, CDR2 SQIVND, per germline (reference sequence). The CDR3 runs 14 residues. V was pared by 4 bases and J by 1 base, with 2 bases of the junction left unmatched. CDR3 sequence reads: CASSRGTGSYEQYF. The CDR3 nucleotides are TGTGCCAGTAGTAGAGGGACAGGGTCCTACGAGCAGTACTTC.

Turning to this clonotype: A read error may be the cause here, since a much bigger clone is one base away. The chain carries TRBV6-1 and TRBJ1-1, with a weak D call TRBD1 (5 bases). The length of the CDR3 is 13 residues. Germline loops: CDR1 MNHNS, CDR2 SASEGT. V shed 10 bases and J shed 0 bases, with 12 bases lying between them. This chain's CDR3 is CAIREAVNTEAFF. CDR3 DNA sequence: TGTGCCATCAGGGAAGCCGTGAACACTGAAGCTTTCTTT.

V is TRBV2 and J is TRBJ2-1; 9 bases map to TRBD2. Germline values: CDR1 SNHLY, CDR2 FYNNEI. The trim removed 9 bases at V and 0 bases at J, leaving 3 bases unmatched. The CDR3 is 14 amino acids. The CDR3 sequence is CAREAGGSYNEQFF. The CDR3 coding sequence is TGTGCCAGGGAAGCGGGAGGCTCCTACAATGAGCAGTTCTTC.

The chain uses TRBV19 and TRBJ2-7; the match to TRBD2 covers 8 bases. CDR1 LNHDA and CDR2 SQIVND come from the germline V gene (reference sequence). Trimming removed 3 bases from V and 6 bases from J; junction bases left unmatched: 10. CDR3 size: 15 residues. CDR3 residues: CASSIGSGTGSEQYF. In nucleotides, the CDR3 is TGTGCCAGTAGTATTGGTAGCGGGACCGGGAGCGAGCAGTACTTC.

This clonotype was seen repeatedly, ten times or more. V gene TRBV28 combines with J gene TRBJ1-4; 11 bases align to TRBD1. Germline CDR1 reads MDHEN; CDR2 reads SYDVKM. The CDR3 sequence is 17 residues long. Germline trimming cut 1 base from V and 7 bases from J; bases unmatched to any gene: 8. CDR3 region: CASSLFRTGGDGEKLFF. CDR3 sequence (DNA): TGTGCCAGCAGTTTATTTCGGACAGGGGGCGACGGTGAAAAACTGTTTTTT.

This clonotype was found a few times. This chain joins TRBV19 and TRBJ2-1; no definite D call. This CDR3 spans 12 amino acids. Trimming stripped 6 bases from V and 5 bases from J, with 8 bases between. Germline CDR1 reads LNHDA; CDR2 reads SQIVND (reference sequence). The CDR3 loop reads CASSLADNEQFF. CDR3 nucleotide sequence: TGTGCCAGTAGCCTCGCAGACAATGAGCAGTTCTTC. The variable domain in full, completed from reference TRBV19 and TRBJ2-1, reads DGGITQSPKYLFRKEGQNVTLSCEQNLNHDAMYWYRQDPGQGLRLIYYSQIVNDFQKGDIAEGYSVSREKKESFPLTVTSAQKNPTAFYLCASSLADNEQFFGPGTRLTVL.

This clonotype has a handful of counts. This CDR3 is CASNRGLNSPLHF. As DNA, the CDR3 is TGTGCCAGCAACAGGGGGCTAAATTCACCCCTCCACTTT. The chain links TRBV28 to TRBJ1-6; 9 nucleotides line up with TRBD1. Trimming removed 7 bases from V and 7 bases from J; junction bases left unmatched: 2. Germline assignment: CDR1 MDHEN and CDR2 SYDVKM. The CDR3 covers 13 residues.

This clonotype was seen repeatedly, ten times or more. This chain links TRBV7-6 with TRBJ1-3; no firm D call. From germline, CDR1 is SGHVS and CDR2 FNYEAQ. Deletions cut 1 base from V and 6 bases from J, with 4 bases between. The length of the CDR3 is 12 residues. The chain's CDR3 is CASSLVPNTIYF. The CDR3 DNA is TGTGCCAGCAGCTTAGTTCCAAACACCATATATTTT.

This clonotype was detected many times. The V gene is TRBV15, the J gene TRBJ2-4; 7 nucleotides line up with TRBD1. CDR1 LNHNV and CDR2 YYDKDF come from the germline V gene (reference sequence). This CDR3 is 14 amino acids long. V lost 5 bases to trimming and J lost 7 bases; unmatched junction nucleotides: 8. DNA for the CDR3: TGTGCCACCAGCCTAGACAGGGAGATGAACATTCAGTACTTC. Encoded protein: CATSLDREMNIQYF.

This clonotype was found many times. V is TRBV12-3 or TRBV12-4 and J is TRBJ1-2; TRBD1 is a possible D gene (5 bases). The CDR3 spans 13 residues. With 5 bases removed from V and 2 bases from J, the gap between germline ends came to 9 bases. CDR3 bases: TGTGCCAGCAGTGACGGACAAAACTATGGCTACACCTTC. Protein product: CASSDGQNYGYTF.

Only a few counts were recorded for this clonotype. The chain combines TRBV18 with TRBJ1-2, with D possibly matching TRBD1 (6 bases). Germline CDR1 KGHSH, CDR2 LQKENI. Trimming removed 3 bases from V and 8 bases from J, with 22 bases in between. The CDR3 has 16 residues. CDR3 amino acids: CASSPDRTVWARGYTF. The CDR3 DNA reads as TGTGCCAGCTCACCGGATAGGACAGTCTGGGCGAGGGGCTACACCTTC.

In its sample, this clonotype was seen a few times. The CDR3 region has the DNA TGTGCCAGCAGCTCGACTAGCGGGGGATTATATAGCACAGATACGCAGTATTTT. Encoded protein: CASSSTSGGLYSTDTQYF. V usage is TRBV9 and J usage is TRBJ2-3; 12 bases fit TRBD2. Germline CDR1 is SGDLS and CDR2 is YYNGEE. CDR3 length: 18 residues. J lost 0 bases, V lost 4 bases, and 9 bases had no gene match. The full variable domain, its missing parts supplied by reference TRBV9 and TRBJ2-3, is DSGVTQTPKHLITATGQRVTLRCSPRSGDLSVYWYQQSLDQGLQFLIQYYNGEERAKGNILERFSAQQFPDLHSELNLSSLELGDSALYFCASSSTSGGLYSTDTQYFGPGTRLTVL.